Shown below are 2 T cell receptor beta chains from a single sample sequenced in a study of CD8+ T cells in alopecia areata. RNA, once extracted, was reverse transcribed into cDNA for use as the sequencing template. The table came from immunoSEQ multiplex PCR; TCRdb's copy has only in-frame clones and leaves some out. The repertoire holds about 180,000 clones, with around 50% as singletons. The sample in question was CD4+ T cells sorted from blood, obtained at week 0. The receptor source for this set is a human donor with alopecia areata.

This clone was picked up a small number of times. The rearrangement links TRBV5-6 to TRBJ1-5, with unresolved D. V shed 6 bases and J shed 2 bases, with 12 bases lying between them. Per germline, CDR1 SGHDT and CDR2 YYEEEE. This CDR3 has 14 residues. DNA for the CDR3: TGTGCCAGCACCGAAGGAGGCGGCAATCAGCCCCAGCATTTT. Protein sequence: CASTEGGGNQPQHF.

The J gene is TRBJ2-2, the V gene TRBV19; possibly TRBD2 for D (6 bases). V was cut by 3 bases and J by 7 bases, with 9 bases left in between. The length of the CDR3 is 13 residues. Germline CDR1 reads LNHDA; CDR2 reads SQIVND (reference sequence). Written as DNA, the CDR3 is TGTGCCAGTAGTATTTCGGGGGACGGGGAGCTGTTTTTT. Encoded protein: CASSISGDGELFF.